Given below is one TCR beta chain in context. No antigen is known for it. Data came from immunoSEQ multiplex PCR; TCRdb stores just in-frame clones and leaves some out. The data show fewer than 100,000 clones, less than 96% seen once. This record comes from a study of T cell clonotyping in hematopoietic cell transplantation. General study results and limits: Pathologically expanded recipient clonotypes increased progressively from day 30 to day 180 as diversity fell.

Sample time point: recipient sample about 28 days before transplant, after cytoreduction. Germline assignment: CDR1 LNHDA and CDR2 SQIVND (reference sequence). The ends were cut back, 7 bases at V and 4 bases at J, with 13 bases in the middle. There are 13 residues in the CDR3. The receptor was derived from a woman in her forties or fifties with acute myeloid leukemia. Some clones in this sample may be carry-over from other donors' samples. The rearrangement joins TRBV19 to TRBJ1-1, with a tentative D call TRBD1 (5 bases). Sequencing was performed on peripheral blood mononuclear cells, taken before stem cell transplant. As DNA, the CDR3 is TGTGCCAGTATGGTCTTGAGGGGCACTGAAGCTTTCTTT. Translation: CASMVLRGTEAFF. The full variable domain, completed using reference TRBV19 and TRBJ1-1, is DGGITQSPKYLFRKEGQNVTLSCEQNLNHDAMYWYRQDPGQGLRLIYYSQIVNDFQKGDIAEGYSVSREKKESFPLTVTSAQKNPTAFYLCASMVLRGTEAFFGQGTRLTVV.